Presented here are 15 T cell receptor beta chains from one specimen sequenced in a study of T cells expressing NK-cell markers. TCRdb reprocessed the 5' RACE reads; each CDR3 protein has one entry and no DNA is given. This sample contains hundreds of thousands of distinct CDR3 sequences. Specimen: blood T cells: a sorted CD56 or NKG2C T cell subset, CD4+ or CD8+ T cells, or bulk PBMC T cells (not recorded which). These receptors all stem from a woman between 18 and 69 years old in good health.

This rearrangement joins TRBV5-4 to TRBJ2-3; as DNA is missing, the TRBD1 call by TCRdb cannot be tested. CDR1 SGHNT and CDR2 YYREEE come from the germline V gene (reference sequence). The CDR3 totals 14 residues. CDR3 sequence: CATTVGTDTDTQYF.

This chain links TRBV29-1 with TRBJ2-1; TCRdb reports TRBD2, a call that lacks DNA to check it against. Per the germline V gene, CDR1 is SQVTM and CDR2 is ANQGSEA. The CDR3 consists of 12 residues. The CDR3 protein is CSVEWRGNEQFF.

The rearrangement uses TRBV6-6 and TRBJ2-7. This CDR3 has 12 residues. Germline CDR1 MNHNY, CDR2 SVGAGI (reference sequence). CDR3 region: CASRLTNYEQYF.

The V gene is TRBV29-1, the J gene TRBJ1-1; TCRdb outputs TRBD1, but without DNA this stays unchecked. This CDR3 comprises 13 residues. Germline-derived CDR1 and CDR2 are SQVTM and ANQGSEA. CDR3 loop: CSVGQGVNTEAFF.

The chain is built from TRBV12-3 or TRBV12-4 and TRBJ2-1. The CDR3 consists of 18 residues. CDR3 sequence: CASSLPEFTGTSYNEQFF.

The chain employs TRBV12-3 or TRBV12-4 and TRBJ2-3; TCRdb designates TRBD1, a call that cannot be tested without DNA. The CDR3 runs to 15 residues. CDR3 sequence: CASSLEDRGRDTQYF.

The CDR3 protein is CSASGATNYGYTF. The chain uses TRBV29-1 and TRBJ1-2; lacking DNA, the TRBD1 call made by TCRdb goes unchecked. Per the germline V gene, CDR1 is SQVTM and CDR2 is ANQGSEA. The CDR3 runs to 13 residues. The whole variable domain, remainder taken from reference TRBV29-1 and TRBJ1-2, is SAVISQKPSRDICQRGTSLTIQCQVDSQVTMMFWYRQQPGQSLTLIATANQGSEATYESGFVIDKFPISRPNLTFSTLTVSNMSPEDSSIYLCSASGATNYGYTFGSGTRLTVV.

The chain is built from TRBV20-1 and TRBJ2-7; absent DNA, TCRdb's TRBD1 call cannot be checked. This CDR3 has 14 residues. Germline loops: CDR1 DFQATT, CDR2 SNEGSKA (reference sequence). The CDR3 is CSARGGQASYEQYF.

The CDR3 loop is CASSLRARDGEQYF. The genes are TRBV7-2 and TRBJ2-7; the D call from TCRdb, TRBD2, cannot be confirmed without DNA. The germline gives CDR1 SGHTA, CDR2 FQGNSA. The CDR3 is 14 residues long.

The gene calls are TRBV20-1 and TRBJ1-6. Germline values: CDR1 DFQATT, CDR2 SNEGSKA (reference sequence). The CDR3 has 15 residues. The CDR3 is CSARLVVGYNSPLHF.

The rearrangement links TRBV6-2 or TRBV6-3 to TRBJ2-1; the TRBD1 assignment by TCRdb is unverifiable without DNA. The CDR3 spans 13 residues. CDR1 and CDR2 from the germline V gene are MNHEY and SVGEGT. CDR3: CASGLGGRSEQFF.

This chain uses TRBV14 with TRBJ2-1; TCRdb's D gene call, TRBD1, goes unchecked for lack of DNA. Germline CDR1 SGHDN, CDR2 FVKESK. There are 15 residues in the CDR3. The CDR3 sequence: CASSQGRAAYNEQFF.

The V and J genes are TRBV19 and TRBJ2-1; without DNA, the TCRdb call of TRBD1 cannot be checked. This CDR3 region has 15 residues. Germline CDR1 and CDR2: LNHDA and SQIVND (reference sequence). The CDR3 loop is CASSTRQNSYNEQFF. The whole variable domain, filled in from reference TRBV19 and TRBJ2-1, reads DGGITQSPKYLFRKEGQNVTLSCEQNLNHDAMYWYRQDPGQGLRLIYYSQIVNDFQKGDIAEGYSVSREKKESFPLTVTSAQKNPTAFYLCASSTRQNSYNEQFFGPGTRLTVL.

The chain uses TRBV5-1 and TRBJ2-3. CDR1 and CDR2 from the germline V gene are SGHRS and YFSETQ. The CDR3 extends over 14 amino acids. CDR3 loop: CASSLALAEDTQYF.

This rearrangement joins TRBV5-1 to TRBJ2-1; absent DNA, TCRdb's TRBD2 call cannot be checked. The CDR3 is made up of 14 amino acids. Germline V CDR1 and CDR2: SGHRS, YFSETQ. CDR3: CASSLIAGHNEQFF.